This T cell receptor (beta chain) was profiled in a study of blood T cell repertoires in COVID-19. This clone was seen more than once but under ten times. The J segment lost 6 bases and the V segment lost 1 base, leaving 1 base of the junction unmatched. Germline V CDR1 and CDR2: GTSNPN, SVGIG (reference sequence). CDR3 length equals 13 residues. Using immunoSEQ multiplex PCR, the repertoire was profiled, and TCRdb retains in-frame clones only, with some absent. The sample includes about half a million clones, 70% to 90% seen only once; the top ten take approximately 8%. Sequencing used PBMCs or T cells enriched from blood (not recorded which). V usage is TRBV30 and J usage is TRBJ1-5; TRBD1 matches 9 bases. The sequence was obtained from a woman in her fifties or sixties who had recovered from COVID-19. The CDR3 DNA sequence: TGTGCCTGGAGTGACAGGGGGCCTCAGCCCCAGCATTTT. This codes for CAWSDRGPQPQHF.